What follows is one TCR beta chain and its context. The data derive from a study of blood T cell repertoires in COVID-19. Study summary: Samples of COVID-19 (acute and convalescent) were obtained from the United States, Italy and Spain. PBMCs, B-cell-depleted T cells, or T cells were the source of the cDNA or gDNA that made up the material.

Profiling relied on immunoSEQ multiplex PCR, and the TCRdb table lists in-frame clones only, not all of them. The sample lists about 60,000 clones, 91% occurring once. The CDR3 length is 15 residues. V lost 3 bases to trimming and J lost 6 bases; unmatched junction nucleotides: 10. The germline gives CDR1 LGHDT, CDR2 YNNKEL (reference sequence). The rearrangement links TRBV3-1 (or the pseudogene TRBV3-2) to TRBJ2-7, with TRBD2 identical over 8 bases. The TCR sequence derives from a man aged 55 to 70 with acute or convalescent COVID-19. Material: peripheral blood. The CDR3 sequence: CASSQKGLGFSEQYF. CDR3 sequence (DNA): TGTGCCAGCAGCCAGAAGGGACTAGGATTTTCCGAGCAGTACTTC.